These 21 T cell receptor beta chains originate from one sample sequenced in a study of T-cell memory formation after mild COVID-19. TCRdb fed the 5' RACE reads into MiXCR, producing one record per CDR3 protein. Here the sample spans 410,000 or so distinct CDR3 sequences, roughly a quarter being singletons. Sequenced sample: PBMCs or a T cell subset sorted from them (not recorded which). The receptor source for this set is an adult woman who had mild COVID-19 (a few samples of this study predate the infection). Cell type and time point are not known.

The V gene is TRBV7-9, the J gene TRBJ2-1; 8 bases fit TRBD1. The CDR3 is made up of 16 amino acids. V dropped 1 base and J dropped 4; count of bases not matched to a gene: 6. CDR1 is SEHNR and CDR2 is FQNEAQ in the germline V gene (reference sequence). The CDR3 DNA follows: TGTGCCAGCAGCTTAGGGGCGGGACAGGAGTACAATGAGCAGTTCTTC. The encoded protein is CASSLGAGQEYNEQFF.

This chain joins TRBV5-1 and TRBJ1-1, with TRBD1 identical over 7 bases. V shed 3 bases and J 7 bases; nucleotides not matched to a gene: 6. This CDR3 region has 13 residues. CDR1 and CDR2 (germline): SGHRS, YFSETQ. The CDR3 loop reads CASSWGGQNEAFF. The DNA for the CDR3 is TGCGCCAGCAGCTGGGGGGGACAGAATGAAGCTTTCTTT.

This sequence joins TRBV24-1 and TRBJ1-5; 9 positions agree with TRBD1. CDR3 length: 13 amino acids. J was trimmed by 8 bases and V by 10 bases; bases with no gene match: 8. CDR1 KGHDR and CDR2 SFDVKD come from the germline V gene. The CDR3 nucleotides are TGTGCCACGGCCGGGACAGGGTATGAGCCCCAGCATTTT. Protein product: CATAGTGYEPQHF.

This clonotype appeared a few times. This chain connects TRBV7-9 to TRBJ2-1; TRBD2 is a possible D gene (5 bases). The length of the CDR3 is 16 residues. V was trimmed by 5 bases and J by 7 bases, leaving 21 bases between them. The germline CDR1 and CDR2 sequences are SEHNR and FQNEAQ (reference sequence). CDR3 amino acids: CASSPVGLPNANEQFF. The CDR3 DNA reads TGTGCCAGCAGCCCCGTCGGACTCCCGAATGCAAATGAGCAGTTCTTC. The full variable domain, its missing parts supplied by reference TRBV7-9 and TRBJ2-1, is DTGVSQNPRHKITKRGQNVTFRCDPISEHNRLYWYRQTLGQGPEFLTYFQNEAQLEKSRLLSDRFSAERPKGSFSTLEIQRTEQGDSAMYLCASSPVGLPNANEQFFGPGTRLTVL.

This clonotype was counted many times. The chain joins TRBV12-3 or TRBV12-4 to TRBJ2-7, with 13 bases aligning to TRBD2. V shed 5 bases, J shed 2 bases, and the junction held 6 bases outside the gene matches. This CDR3 has 16 amino acids. In nucleotides, the CDR3 is TGTGCCAGCAGTCCCCTGGGACTAGCGGGGCCCTACGAGCAGTACTTC. Protein product: CASSPLGLAGPYEQYF.

This clonotype was observed once. V gene TRBV24-1 combines with J gene TRBJ2-7; the D is unclear. Germline CDR1 KGHDR, CDR2 SFDVKD. The germline V and J ends were trimmed by 12 bases and 3 bases, with 14 bases remaining between them. The length of the CDR3 is 12 residues. The CDR3 DNA sequence: TGTGCCGCCAAGATGGGTTTCTACGAGCAGTACTTC. It translates to CAAKMGFYEQYF.

The chain is built from TRBV7-6 and TRBJ1-4, with 7 bases that match TRBD1. The germline gives CDR1 SGHVS, CDR2 FNYEAQ. The CDR3 consists of 15 residues. Trimming took 5 bases from V and 4 from J; bases not matched to a gene: 7. The CDR3 DNA sequence: TGTGCCAGCAGCCCTACAGGGGCCGATAATGAAAAACTGTTTTTT. The encoded protein is CASSPTGADNEKLFF.

The chain employs TRBV6-2 or TRBV6-3 and TRBJ1-1, with 7 bases that match TRBD1. In germline, CDR1 is MNHEY, CDR2 SVGEGT. V was pared by 6 bases and J by 5 bases, with 9 bases of the junction left unmatched. The CDR3 consists of 14 residues. The CDR3 DNA is TGTGCCAGCAGGAAGGGACAGCGGCGGACTGAAGCTTTCTTT. Its protein is CASRKGQRRTEAFF.

V usage is TRBV7-9 and J usage is TRBJ2-7, with D possibly matching TRBD1 (6 bases). The germline gives CDR1 SEHNR, CDR2 FQNEAQ (reference sequence). The CDR3 is 13 residues long. V was clipped by 5 bases and J by 2 bases, with 10 bases between them. The CDR3, as DNA: TGTGCCAGCAGCAGACAGGCCACCTACGAGCAGTACTTC. The encoded protein is CASSRQATYEQYF.

This clonotype was seen only a few times. V gene TRBV30 combines with J gene TRBJ2-3; tentatively, D is TRBD1 or TRBD2 (6 bases each). Trimming removed 1 base from V and 5 bases from J, with 10 bases in between. From germline, CDR1 is GTSNPN and CDR2 SVGIG (reference sequence). The CDR3 extends over 13 amino acids. The CDR3 region is CAWSAGAGDTQYF. CDR3 sequence (DNA): TGTGCCTGGAGTGCGGGGGCGGGAGATACGCAGTATTTT.

The gene calls are TRBV7-2 and TRBJ2-5; D unclear. The CDR3 consists of 12 residues. The germline V and J ends were trimmed by 5 bases and 4 bases, with 8 bases remaining between them. Germline values: CDR1 SGHTA, CDR2 FQGNSA. CDR3 nucleotides: TGTGCCAGCAGCCGTCAATTAGAGACCCAGTACTTC. Its translation: CASSRQLETQYF.

The table lists this clonotype with a few counts. The V gene is TRBV20-1, the J gene TRBJ1-1; D call uncertain. Trimming shortened V by 5 bases and J by 1 base, and 17 bases separated the two germline ends. CDR1 DFQATT and CDR2 SNEGSKA come from the germline V gene (reference sequence). The CDR3 is 15 residues long. CDR3 DNA sequence: TGCAGTGCTGAAGCATACCACGAATCGAACACTGAAGCTTTCTTT. Translating it yields CSAEAYHESNTEAFF.

This clonotype was seen repeatedly, ten times or more. The rearrangement joins TRBV29-1 to TRBJ2-2, with TRBD1 identical over 9 bases. CDR1 SQVTM and CDR2 ANQGSEA come from the germline V gene. The J segment lost 6 bases and the V segment lost 3 bases, leaving 8 bases of the junction unmatched. This CDR3 contains 15 residues. CDR3 region: CSVEKGQGKAGELFF. CDR3 nucleotides: TGCAGCGTTGAGAAAGGACAGGGGAAAGCCGGGGAGCTGTTTTTT.

V and J are TRBV5-1 and TRBJ1-4; tentative D call: TRBD1 (5 bases). The CDR3 contains 18 residues. Germline CDR1 reads SGHRS; CDR2 reads YFSETQ. V was pared by 0 bases and J by 2 bases, with 17 bases between. The CDR3 loop is CASSLGEGRRGTNEKLFF. CDR3 DNA: TGCGCCAGCAGCTTGGGTGAGGGGAGACGGGGGACTAATGAAAAACTGTTTTTT. Combining the CDR3 with reference TRBV5-1 and TRBJ1-4 gives the whole variable domain KAGVTQTPRYLIKTRGQQVTLSCSPISGHRSVSWYQQTPGQGLQFLFEYFSETQRNKGNFPGRFSGRQFSNSRSEMNVSTLELGDSALYLCASSLGEGRRGTNEKLFFGSGTQLSVL.

Only a few counts were recorded for this clonotype. The CDR3 bases are TGCGCCAGCAGCTTAGGGACCTCCACCGGGGAGCTGTTTTTT. Its protein is CASSLGTSTGELFF. The V and J genes are TRBV5-1 and TRBJ2-2; the D call may be TRBD1 or TRBD2 (5 bases each). Trimming cost V 2 bases and J 4 bases, with 9 bases left between them. CDR3 size: 14 residues. Germline-derived CDR1 and CDR2 are SGHRS and YFSETQ.

This clonotype was detected only a few times. The V and J genes are TRBV7-2 and TRBJ2-1, with D tentatively TRBD1 or TRBD2 (5 bases each). The CDR3 extends over 15 amino acids. The germline V gene encodes CDR1 SGHTA and CDR2 FQGNSA. V was shortened by 5 bases and J by 9 bases, with 20 bases between the two germline ends. CDR3: CASSLPGTQVGEQFF. The CDR3 DNA follows: TGTGCCAGCAGCCTACCCGGGACCCAAGTGGGTGAGCAGTTCTTC.

In its sample, this clonotype was seen a few times. The CDR3 here is CASSQDAGGQETQYF. Here the CDR3 DNA reads TGTGCCAGCAGCCAAGATGCCGGGGGCCAAGAGACCCAGTACTTC. The rearrangement uses TRBV4-2 and TRBJ2-5; possibly TRBD2 for D (6 bases). V dropped 0 bases and J dropped 1 base, with 9 bases sitting between them. CDR1 and CDR2 from the germline V gene are LGHNA and YNFKEQ. The CDR3 consists of 15 residues.

This clonotype was seen more than once but under ten times. V is TRBV11-3 and J is TRBJ1-3; the D is unclear. This CDR3 comprises 14 residues. Germline V gives CDR1 SGHNT, CDR2 YENEEA. The V and J ends lost 1 base and 0 bases respectively, with 4 bases between them. CDR3 nucleotides: TGTGCCAGCAGCTTAGGGCTCTCTGGAAACACCATATATTTT. Protein sequence: CASSLGLSGNTIYF.

The sample holds many counts of this clonotype. V usage is TRBV3-1 and J usage is TRBJ1-1; D is unclear. The CDR3 extends over 14 amino acids. Trimming removed 1 base from V and 0 bases from J, with 6 bases in between. CDR1 is LGHDT, CDR2 YNNKEL, per germline (reference sequence). CDR3 residues: CASSQAVMNTEAFF. The CDR3, as DNA: TGTGCCAGCAGCCAAGCAGTCATGAACACTGAAGCTTTCTTT.

This clonotype was counted a few times. The chain employs TRBV5-1 and TRBJ2-3; a weak D match, TRBD2 (7 bases). V lost 6 bases, J lost 0 bases, and 8 bases lay in between. Germline V gene data show CDR1 as SGHRS and CDR2 as YFSETQ. This CDR3 has 13 amino acids. The CDR3 loop is CASTGGSTDTQYF. The CDR3 bases are TGCGCCAGCACGGGGGGCAGCACAGATACGCAGTATTTT.

This clonotype turned up a few times. This chain uses TRBV28 with TRBJ1-1; no clear D gene. V lost 3 bases and J 0 bases, leaving 8 bases between the germline ends. Germline lookup yields CDR1 MDHEN and CDR2 SYDVKM. CDR3 length: 14 amino acids. Written as DNA, the CDR3 is TGTGCCAGCAGTTTTCAGCTGATGAACACTGAAGCTTTCTTT. It specifies CASSFQLMNTEAFF. Drawing the rest from reference TRBV28 and TRBJ1-1, the complete variable domain is DVKVTQSSRYLVKRTGEKVFLECVQDMDHENMFWYRQDPGLGLRLIYFSYDVKMKEKGDIPEGYSVSREKKERFSLILESASTNQTSMYLCASSFQLMNTEAFFGQGTRLTVV.